The 14 T cell receptor beta chains listed next were all sequenced from one sample in a study of blood T cell repertoires in COVID-19. Generated by immunoSEQ multiplex PCR, the TCRdb table keeps only in-frame clones and is missing some. Of around 190,000 clones in the sample, about 88% were seen once. The sequenced material came from PBMCs or T cells enriched from blood (not recorded which). The source is a woman in her 40s in a cohort exposed to, infected with or recovered from COVID-19 (not recorded which).

The chain links TRBV20-1 to TRBJ1-1; no firm D call. This CDR3 contains 11 residues. Trimming stripped 6 bases from V and 1 base from J, with 6 bases between. Per germline, CDR1 DFQATT and CDR2 SNEGSKA (reference sequence). CDR3 amino acids: CSALENTEAFF. The CDR3 nucleotides are TGCAGTGCCCTAGAGAACACTGAAGCTTTCTTT.

V gene TRBV10-3 combines with J gene TRBJ1-5; D might be TRBD1 (6 bases). This CDR3 region has 16 residues. Trimming stripped 3 bases from V and 11 bases from J, with 23 bases between. Germline V lookup: CDR1 ENHRY, CDR2 SYGVKD. CDR3 nucleotides: TGTGCCATCAGTGAAGTGGGACAAAACTCAAGGTCAGCCCAGCATTTT. It yields the protein CAISEVGQNSRSAQHF.

The chain joins TRBV6-5 to TRBJ1-5; D is perhaps TRBD1 (5 bases). Germline V lookup: CDR1 MNHEY, CDR2 SVGAGI. The germline V and J ends were trimmed by 6 bases and 1 base, with 10 bases remaining between them. CDR3 length equals 14 residues. The CDR3 loop is CASRLDRSNQPQHF. The CDR3 region has the DNA TGTGCCAGCAGACTCGACAGAAGCAATCAGCCCCAGCATTTT.

Here the CDR3 reads CASNTGNTEAFF. Written as DNA, the CDR3 is TGTGCCAGCAACACAGGGAACACTGAAGCTTTCTTT. This sequence joins TRBV14 and TRBJ1-1, with a weak D call TRBD1 (5 bases). Trimming pared 7 bases from V and 1 base from J, leaving 7 bases between. Germline V lookup: CDR1 SGHDN, CDR2 FVKESK. The CDR3 totals 12 residues.

The chain joins TRBV6-2 or TRBV6-3 to TRBJ2-1; D is uncertain. CDR1 is MNHEY, CDR2 SVGEGT, per germline. V was pared by 6 bases and J by 15 bases, with 18 bases between. The CDR3 length is 12 residues. The CDR3 loop reads CASSSLALEWFF. Written as DNA, the CDR3 is TGTGCCAGCAGCTCACTCGCCCTAGAGTGGTTCTTC.

The CDR3 here is CASSLRSGSSYEQYF. The CDR3 nucleotides are TGTGCCAGCAGCTTACGAAGCGGGAGTTCCTACGAGCAGTACTTC. The V gene is TRBV7-2, the J gene TRBJ2-7; 8 bases are a match to TRBD2. Germline values: CDR1 SGHTA, CDR2 FQGNSA. V lost 2 bases and J lost 1; bases outside the gene matches: 4. This CDR3 is 15 amino acids long. The complete variable domain, with remaining parts taken from reference TRBV7-2 and TRBJ2-7, reads GAGVSQSPSNKVTEKGKDVELRCDPISGHTALYWYRQSLGQGLEFLIYFQGNSAPDKSGLPSDRFSAERTGGSVSTLTIQRTQQEDSAVYLCASSLRSGSSYEQYFGPGTRLTVT.

This clone occurred a few times. J is TRBJ1-2 and V is TRBV11-2; unclear D gene. The ends were cut back, 0 bases at V and 5 bases at J, with 13 bases in the middle. The CDR3 sequence is 15 residues long. Per germline, CDR1 SGHAT and CDR2 FQNNGV. The CDR3 loop is CASSLEYGQEYGYTF. The CDR3 DNA is TGTGCCAGCAGCTTAGAATACGGTCAGGAATATGGCTACACCTTC.

The rearrangement links TRBV27 to TRBJ1-1; 10 nucleotides match TRBD1. Germline V gene lookup returns CDR1 MNHEY and CDR2 SMNVEV (reference sequence). CDR3 length equals 15 residues. V lost 4 bases to trimming and J lost 5 bases; unmatched junction nucleotides: 7. CDR3 amino acids: CASSSQGQGPTEAFF. The CDR3 nucleotides are TGTGCCAGCAGTTCCCAGGGACAGGGGCCAACTGAAGCTTTCTTT.

The rearrangement uses TRBV6-6 and TRBJ1-1; D is possibly TRBD1 (5 bases). The CDR3 covers 13 residues. The V gene's germline CDR1 is MNHNY and CDR2 SVGAGI (reference sequence). V shed 6 bases and J shed 2 bases, with 10 bases lying between them. This chain's CDR3 is CASSQDSNTEAFF. The CDR3 nucleotides read TGTGCCAGCAGCCAAGACAGTAACACTGAAGCTTTCTTT.

The genes are TRBV28 and TRBJ2-5, with TRBD1 identical over 9 bases. J gave up 5 bases and V 5 bases, and 6 bases lay outside the gene matches. This CDR3 contains 14 residues. Germline CDR1 is MDHEN and CDR2 is SYDVKM. Here the CDR3 DNA reads TGTGCCAGCAGTGCCGACAGGGGGAGGGAGACCCAGTACTTC. Protein product: CASSADRGRETQYF.

The chain has TRBV30 and TRBJ1-5; tentatively, D is TRBD1 (6 bases). V lost 2 bases, J lost 4 bases, and 15 bases lay in between. The germline V gene encodes CDR1 GTSNPN and CDR2 SVGIG (reference sequence). The CDR3 is 15 amino acids. DNA of the CDR3: TGTGCCTGGAGTTCGAGGGGGACCTTAAATCAGCCCCAGCATTTT. Protein product: CAWSSRGTLNQPQHF. Full variable domain (remainder filled in from reference TRBV30 and TRBJ1-5): SQTIHQWPATLVQPVGSPLSLECTVEGTSNPNLYWYRQAAGRGLQLLFYSVGIGQISSEVPQNLSASRPQDRQFILSSKKLLLSDSGFYLCAWSSRGTLNQPQHFGDGTRLSIL.

V gene TRBV11-2 combines with J gene TRBJ1-4; unclear D gene. V dropped 3 bases and J dropped 5 bases, with 13 bases sitting between them. This CDR3 comprises 15 residues. Per germline, CDR1 SGHAT and CDR2 FQNNGV. For the CDR3, the DNA is TGTGCCAGCAGCTTCGTTTGGAGCTCCAATGAAAAACTGTTTTTT. Translating gives CASSFVWSSNEKLFF. The variable domain in full, completed from reference TRBV11-2 and TRBJ1-4, reads EAGVAQSPRYKIIEKRQSVAFWCNPISGHATLYWYQQILGQGPKLLIQFQNNGVVDDSQLPKDRFSAERLKGVDSTLKIQPAKLEDSAVYLCASSFVWSSNEKLFFGSGTQLSVL.

The rearrangement joins TRBV18 to TRBJ1-5, with 7 nucleotides matching TRBD1. The V gene's germline CDR1 is KGHSH and CDR2 LQKENI. Unmatched junction bases numbered 3, after V lost 4 bases and J lost 3 bases. This CDR3 spans 14 amino acids. The CDR3: CASSLDRDNQPQHF. Here the CDR3 DNA reads TGTGCCAGCTCACTTGACAGGGACAATCAGCCCCAGCATTTT. Combining the CDR3 with reference TRBV18 and TRBJ1-5 gives the whole variable domain NAGVMQNPRHLVRRRGQEARLRCSPMKGHSHVYWYRQLPEEGLKFMVYLQKENIIDESGMPKERFSAEFPKEGPSILRIQQVVRGDSAAYFCASSLDRDNQPQHFGDGTRLSIL.

The gene calls are TRBV7-9 and TRBJ2-1; 8 nucleotides agree with TRBD2. The CDR3 is 16 residues long. The germline CDR1 and CDR2 sequences are SEHNR and FQNEAQ (reference sequence). Trimming took 3 bases from V and 8 from J; bases not matched to a gene: 12. The DNA for the CDR3 is TGTGCCAGCAGCTTCCTCTCGGGGGGGCCGGCGGATGAGCAGTTCTTC. The encoded protein is CASSFLSGGPADEQFF.